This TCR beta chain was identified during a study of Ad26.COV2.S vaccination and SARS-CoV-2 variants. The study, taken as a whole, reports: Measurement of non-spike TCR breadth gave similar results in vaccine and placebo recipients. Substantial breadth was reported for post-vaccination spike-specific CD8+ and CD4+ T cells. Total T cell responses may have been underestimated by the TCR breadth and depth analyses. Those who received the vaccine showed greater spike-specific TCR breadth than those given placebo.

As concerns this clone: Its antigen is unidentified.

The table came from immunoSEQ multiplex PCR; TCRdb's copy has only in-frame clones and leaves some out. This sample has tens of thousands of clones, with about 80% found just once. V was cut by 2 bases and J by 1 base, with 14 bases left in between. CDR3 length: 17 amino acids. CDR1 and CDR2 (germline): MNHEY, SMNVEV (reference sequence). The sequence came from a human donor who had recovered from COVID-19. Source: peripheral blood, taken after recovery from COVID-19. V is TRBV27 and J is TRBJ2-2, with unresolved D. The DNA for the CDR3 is TGTGCCAGCAGTTTAAGCCTCTTGACAATGAACACCGGGGAGCTGTTTTTT. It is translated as CASSLSLLTMNTGELFF.